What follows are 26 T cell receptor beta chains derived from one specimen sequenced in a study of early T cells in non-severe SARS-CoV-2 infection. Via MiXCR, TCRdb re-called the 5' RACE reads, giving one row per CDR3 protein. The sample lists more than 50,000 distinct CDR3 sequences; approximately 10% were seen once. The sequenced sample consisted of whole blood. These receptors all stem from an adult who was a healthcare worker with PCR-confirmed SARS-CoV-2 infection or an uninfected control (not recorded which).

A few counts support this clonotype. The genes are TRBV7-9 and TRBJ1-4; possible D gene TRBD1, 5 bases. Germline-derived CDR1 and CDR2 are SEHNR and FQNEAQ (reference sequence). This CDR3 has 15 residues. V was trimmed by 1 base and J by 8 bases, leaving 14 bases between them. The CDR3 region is CASSLEFEGKEKLFF. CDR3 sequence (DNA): TGTGCCAGCAGCTTAGAATTTGAGGGGAAGGAAAAACTGTTTTTT.

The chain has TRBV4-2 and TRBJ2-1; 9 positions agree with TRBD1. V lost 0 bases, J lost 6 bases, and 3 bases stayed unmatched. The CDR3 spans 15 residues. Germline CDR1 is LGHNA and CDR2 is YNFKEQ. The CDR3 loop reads CASSQDETGGNEQFF. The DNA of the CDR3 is TGTGCCAGCAGCCAAGACGAGACAGGGGGCAATGAGCAGTTCTTC.

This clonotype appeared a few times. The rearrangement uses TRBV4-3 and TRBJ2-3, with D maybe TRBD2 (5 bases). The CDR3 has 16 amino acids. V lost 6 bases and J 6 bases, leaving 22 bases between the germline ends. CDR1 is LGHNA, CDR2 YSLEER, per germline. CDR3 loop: CASSLSPLEGMDTQYF. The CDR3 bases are TGCGCCAGCAGTCTCTCCCCGCTAGAGGGTATGGATACGCAGTATTTT.

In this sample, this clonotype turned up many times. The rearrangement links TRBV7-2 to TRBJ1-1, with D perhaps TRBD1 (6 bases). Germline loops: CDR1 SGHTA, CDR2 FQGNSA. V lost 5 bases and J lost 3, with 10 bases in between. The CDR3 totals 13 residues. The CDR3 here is CASSRRTDTEAFF. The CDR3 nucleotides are TGTGCCAGCAGCCGACGGACAGACACTGAAGCTTTCTTT. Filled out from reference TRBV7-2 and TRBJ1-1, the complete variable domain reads GAGVSQSPSNKVTEKGKDVELRCDPISGHTALYWYRQSLGQGLEFLIYFQGNSAPDKSGLPSDRFSAERTGGSVSTLTIQRTQQEDSAVYLCASSRRTDTEAFFGQGTRLTVV.

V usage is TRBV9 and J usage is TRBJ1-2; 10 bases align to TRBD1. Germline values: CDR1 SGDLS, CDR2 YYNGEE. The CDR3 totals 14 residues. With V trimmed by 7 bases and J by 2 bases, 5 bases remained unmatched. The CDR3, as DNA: TGTGCCAGCCCGGGACAGGGGATAAACTATGGCTACACCTTC. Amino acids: CASPGQGINYGYTF.

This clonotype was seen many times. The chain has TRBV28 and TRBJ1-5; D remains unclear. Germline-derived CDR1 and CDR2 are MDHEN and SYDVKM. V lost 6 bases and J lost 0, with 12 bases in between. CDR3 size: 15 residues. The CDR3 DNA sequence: TGTGCCAGCAGGTTACCACTTTCTAGCAATCAGCCCCAGCATTTT. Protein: CASRLPLSSNQPQHF.

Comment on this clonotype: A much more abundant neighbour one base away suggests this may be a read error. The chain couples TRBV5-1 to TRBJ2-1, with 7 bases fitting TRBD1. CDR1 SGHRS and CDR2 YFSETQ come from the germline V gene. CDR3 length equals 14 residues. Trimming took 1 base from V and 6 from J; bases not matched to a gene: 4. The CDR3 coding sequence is TGCGCCAGCAGCTTGAGACAGGGCAGCAATGAGCAGTTCTTC. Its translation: CASSLRQGSNEQFF. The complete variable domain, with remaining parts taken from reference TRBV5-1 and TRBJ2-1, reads KAGVTQTPRYLIKTRGQQVTLSCSPISGHRSVSWYQQTPGQGLQFLFEYFSETQRNKGNFPGRFSGRQFSNSRSEMNVSTLELGDSALYLCASSLRQGSNEQFFGPGTRLTVL.

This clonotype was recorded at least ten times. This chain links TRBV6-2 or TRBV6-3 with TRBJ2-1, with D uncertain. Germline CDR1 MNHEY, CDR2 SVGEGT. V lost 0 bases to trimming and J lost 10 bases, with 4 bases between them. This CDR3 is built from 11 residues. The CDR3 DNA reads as TGTGCCAGCAGTTACTCGAGCGAGCAGTTCTTC. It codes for CASSYSSEQFF.

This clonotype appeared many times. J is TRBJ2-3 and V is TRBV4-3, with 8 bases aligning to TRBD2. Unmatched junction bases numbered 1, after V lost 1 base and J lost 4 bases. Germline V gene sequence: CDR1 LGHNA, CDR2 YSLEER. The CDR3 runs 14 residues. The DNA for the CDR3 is TGCGCCAGCAGCCAAGCGGGAGGGTCAGATACGCAGTATTTT. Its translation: CASSQAGGSDTQYF.

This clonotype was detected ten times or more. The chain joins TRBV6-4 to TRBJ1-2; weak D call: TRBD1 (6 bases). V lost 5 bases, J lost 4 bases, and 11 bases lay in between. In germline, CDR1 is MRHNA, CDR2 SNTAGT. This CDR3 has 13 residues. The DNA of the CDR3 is TGTGCCAGCAGTCCAGGGGATGGCTATGGCTACACCTTC. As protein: CASSPGDGYGYTF.

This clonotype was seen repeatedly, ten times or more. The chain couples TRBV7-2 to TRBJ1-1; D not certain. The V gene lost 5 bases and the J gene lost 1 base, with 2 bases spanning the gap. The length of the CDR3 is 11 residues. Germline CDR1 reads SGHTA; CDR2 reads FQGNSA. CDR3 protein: CASSQNTEAFF. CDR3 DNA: TGTGCCAGCAGCCAGAACACTGAAGCTTTCTTT.

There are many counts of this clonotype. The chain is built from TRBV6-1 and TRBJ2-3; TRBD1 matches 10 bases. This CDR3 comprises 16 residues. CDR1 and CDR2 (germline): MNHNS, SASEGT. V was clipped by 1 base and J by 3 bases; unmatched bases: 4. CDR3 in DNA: TGTGCCAGCAGTGAAGTGTTGGGACAGGGGACAGATACGCAGTATTTT. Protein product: CASSEVLGQGTDTQYF.

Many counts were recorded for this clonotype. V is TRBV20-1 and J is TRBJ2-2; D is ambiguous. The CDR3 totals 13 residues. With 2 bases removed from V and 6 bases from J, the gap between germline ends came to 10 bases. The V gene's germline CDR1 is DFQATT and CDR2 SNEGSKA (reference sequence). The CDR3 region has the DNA TGCAGTGCTAGACCTCGATCCGCCGGGGAGCTGTTTTTT. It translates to CSARPRSAGELFF.

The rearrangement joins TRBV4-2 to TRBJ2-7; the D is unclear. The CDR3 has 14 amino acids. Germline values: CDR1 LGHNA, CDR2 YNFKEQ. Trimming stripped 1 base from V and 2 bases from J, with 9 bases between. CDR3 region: CASSQANKPYEQYF. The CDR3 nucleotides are TGTGCCAGCAGCCAAGCAAATAAACCCTACGAGCAGTACTTC.

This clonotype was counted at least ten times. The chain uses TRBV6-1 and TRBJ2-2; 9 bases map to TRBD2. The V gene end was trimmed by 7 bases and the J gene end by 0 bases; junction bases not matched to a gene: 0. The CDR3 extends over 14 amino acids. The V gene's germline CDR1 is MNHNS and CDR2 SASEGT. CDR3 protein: CASTSGTNTGELFF. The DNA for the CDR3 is TGTGCCAGCACTAGCGGGACGAACACCGGGGAGCTGTTTTTT.

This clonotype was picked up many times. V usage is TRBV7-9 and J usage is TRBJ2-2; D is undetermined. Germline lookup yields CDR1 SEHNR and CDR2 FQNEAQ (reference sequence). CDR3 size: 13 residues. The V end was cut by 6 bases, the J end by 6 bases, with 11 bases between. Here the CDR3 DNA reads TGTGCCAGCAGTCCCCAGGTTTCCGGGGAGCTGTTTTTT. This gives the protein CASSPQVSGELFF.

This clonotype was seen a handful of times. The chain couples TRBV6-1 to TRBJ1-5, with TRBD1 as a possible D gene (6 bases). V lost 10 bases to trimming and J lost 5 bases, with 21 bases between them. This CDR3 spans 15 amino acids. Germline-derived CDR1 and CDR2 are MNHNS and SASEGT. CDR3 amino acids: CATWAAQGLDQPQHF. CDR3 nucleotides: TGTGCCACTTGGGCTGCACAGGGTTTGGATCAGCCCCAGCATTTT.

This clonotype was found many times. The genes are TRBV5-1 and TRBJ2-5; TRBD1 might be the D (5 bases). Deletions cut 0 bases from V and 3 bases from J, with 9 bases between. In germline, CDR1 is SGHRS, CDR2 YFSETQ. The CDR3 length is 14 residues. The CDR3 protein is CASSLGGTEETQYF. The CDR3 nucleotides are TGCGCCAGCAGCTTGGGGGGCACCGAAGAGACCCAGTACTTC.

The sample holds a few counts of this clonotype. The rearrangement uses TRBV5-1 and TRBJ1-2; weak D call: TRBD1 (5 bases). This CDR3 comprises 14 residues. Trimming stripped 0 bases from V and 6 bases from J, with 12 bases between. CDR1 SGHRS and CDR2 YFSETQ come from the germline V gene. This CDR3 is CASSLDSRGDGYTF. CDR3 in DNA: TGCGCCAGCAGCTTGGACAGCAGAGGGGATGGCTACACCTTC.

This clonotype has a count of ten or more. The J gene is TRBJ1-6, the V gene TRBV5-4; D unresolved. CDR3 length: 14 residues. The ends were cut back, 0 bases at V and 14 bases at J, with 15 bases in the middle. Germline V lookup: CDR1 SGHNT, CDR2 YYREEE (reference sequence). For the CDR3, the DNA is TGTGCCAGCAGCTTGGAAAGGTCCTCCGCGTCCCTCCACTTT. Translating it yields CASSLERSSASLHF.

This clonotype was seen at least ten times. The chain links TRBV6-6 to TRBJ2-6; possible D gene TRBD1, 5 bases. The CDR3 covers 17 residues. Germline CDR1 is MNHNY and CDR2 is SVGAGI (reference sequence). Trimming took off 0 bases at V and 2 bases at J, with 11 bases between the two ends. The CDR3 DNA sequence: TGTGCCAGCAGTTACTCAGGGGTACTTCCTGGGGCCAACGTCCTGACTTTC. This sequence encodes CASSYSGVLPGANVLTF.

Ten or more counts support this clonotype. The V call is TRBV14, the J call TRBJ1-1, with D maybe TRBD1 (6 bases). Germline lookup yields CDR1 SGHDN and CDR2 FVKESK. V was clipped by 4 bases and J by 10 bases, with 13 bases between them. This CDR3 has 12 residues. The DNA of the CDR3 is TGTGCCAGCAGCCGCCCGCAGGGGTCAGCTTTCTTT. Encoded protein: CASSRPQGSAFF.

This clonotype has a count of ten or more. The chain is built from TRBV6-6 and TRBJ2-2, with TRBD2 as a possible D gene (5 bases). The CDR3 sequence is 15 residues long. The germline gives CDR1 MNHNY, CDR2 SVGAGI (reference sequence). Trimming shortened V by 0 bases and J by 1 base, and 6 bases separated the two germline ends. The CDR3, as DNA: TGTGCCAGCAGTTACTCGAGCGGGAACACCGGGGAGCTGTTTTTT. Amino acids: CASSYSSGNTGELFF.

The CDR3 sequence is CASSPGPSTDTQYF. DNA of the CDR3: TGTGCCAGCTCACCGGGACCAAGCACAGATACGCAGTATTTT. The rearrangement links TRBV18 to TRBJ2-3; D may be TRBD1 or TRBD2 (5 bases each). The CDR3 is 14 residues long. Germline CDR1 reads KGHSH; CDR2 reads LQKENI. V lost 3 bases and J 0 bases, leaving 7 bases between the germline ends.

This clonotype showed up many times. CDR3 DNA sequence: TGCAGCGCAGGACCGACTACAGGCTACGAGCAGTACTTC. It translates to CSAGPTTGYEQYF. The chain carries TRBV29-1 and TRBJ2-7, with D perhaps being TRBD1 or TRBD2 (5 bases each). In germline, CDR1 is SQVTM, CDR2 ANQGSEA. CDR3 length: 13 amino acids. V was pared by 7 bases and J by 3 bases, with 16 bases between.

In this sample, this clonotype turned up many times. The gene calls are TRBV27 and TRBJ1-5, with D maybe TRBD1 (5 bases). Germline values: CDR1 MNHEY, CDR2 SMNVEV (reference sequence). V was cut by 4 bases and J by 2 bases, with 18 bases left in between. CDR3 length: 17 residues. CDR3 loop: CASSSEAPGRGNQPQHF. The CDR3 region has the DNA TGTGCCAGCAGTTCGGAGGCCCCAGGGCGGGGCAATCAGCCCCAGCATTTT.